Presented here are 8 T cell receptor beta chains from one specimen sequenced in a study of blood T cell repertoires in COVID-19. Profiled with immunoSEQ multiplex PCR; TCRdb holds only in-frame clones, not every one. The sample has about 290,000 clones; around 89% are singletons. The sample comprised peripheral blood. All receptors come from a man between 35 and 55 years old with acute or convalescent COVID-19.

The table lists this clone with a few counts. This chain links TRBV28 with TRBJ1-6; TRBD1 matches 7 bases. This CDR3 is built from 15 residues. CDR1 is MDHEN, CDR2 SYDVKM, per germline. V shed 3 bases, J shed 13 bases, and the junction held 12 bases outside the gene matches. The chain's CDR3 is CASSFGGQRFIPLHF. CDR3 in DNA: TGTGCCAGCAGTTTTGGGGGACAGAGGTTTATTCCCCTCCACTTT.

As to this clone: The sample has other DNA sequences that encode this CDR3 too. In nucleotides, the CDR3 is TGTGCCAGCAGAGGGACAGGCTTCTCCTACGAGCAGTACTTC. Translation gives CASRGTGFSYEQYF. The chain combines TRBV6-5 with TRBJ2-7; 8 bases match TRBD1. From germline, CDR1 is MNHEY and CDR2 SVGAGI. The CDR3 contains 14 residues. V gave up 6 bases and J gave up 0 bases; unmatched junction bases: 4.

The J gene is TRBJ2-2, the V gene TRBV11-1; D is possibly TRBD1 (6 bases). The CDR3 is 16 residues long. V lost 5 bases and J 0 bases, leaving 13 bases between the germline ends. In germline, CDR1 is SGHAT, CDR2 FQDESV (reference sequence). The chain's CDR3 is CASSGLDSANTGELFF. CDR3 DNA sequence: TGTGCCAGCAGCGGCCTGGACAGCGCGAACACCGGGGAGCTGTTTTTT.

V and J are TRBV5-4 and TRBJ1-3, with 7 bases that match TRBD1. Germline-derived CDR1 and CDR2 are SGHNT and YYREEE (reference sequence). This CDR3 is built from 16 residues. V trimming: 3 bases; J trimming: 1 base; junction bases outside the gene matches: 7. CDR3 loop: CASSSPGQLSGNTIYF. The CDR3 DNA reads TGTGCCAGCAGCTCTCCGGGACAGTTATCTGGAAACACCATATATTTT. The entire variable domain, with the rest obtained from reference TRBV5-4 and TRBJ1-3, is as follows: ETGVTQSPTHLIKTRGQQVTLRCSSQSGHNTVSWYQQALGQGPQFIFQYYREEENGRGNFPPRFSGLQFPNYSSELNVNALELDDSALYLCASSSPGQLSGNTIYFGEGSWLTVV.

The V and J genes are TRBV24-1 and TRBJ2-1; possible D gene TRBD1, 6 bases. Per germline, CDR1 KGHDR and CDR2 SFDVKD. The ends were cut back, 7 bases at V and 6 bases at J, with 9 bases in the middle. CDR3 length: 12 amino acids. CDR3 in DNA: TGTGCCACCAGCCGGACAGCCAATGAGCAGTTCTTC. Its translation is CATSRTANEQFF.

The chain recombines TRBV5-6 with TRBJ1-1; weak D call: TRBD1 (5 bases). CDR3 length: 13 amino acids. Trimming left V 0 bases short and J 4 bases short, with 7 bases between. Germline CDR1 is SGHDT and CDR2 is YYEEEE. The CDR3 sequence is CASSLAGITEAFF. In nucleotides, the CDR3 is TGTGCCAGCAGCTTGGCAGGGATCACTGAAGCTTTCTTT. The full variable domain, in which reference TRBV5-6 and TRBJ1-1 provide the parts outside the CDR3, is DAGVTQSPTHLIKTRGQQVTLRCSPKSGHDTVSWYQQALGQGPQFIFQYYEEEERQRGNFPDRFSGHQFPNYSSELNVNALLLGDSALYLCASSLAGITEAFFGQGTRLTVV.

The chain employs TRBV2 and TRBJ1-5; no clear D. With 8 bases removed from V and 0 bases from J, the gap between germline ends came to 17 bases. Germline V gene data show CDR1 as SNHLY and CDR2 as FYNNEI. This CDR3 has 16 residues. The CDR3 protein is CASAPQGGPSNQPQHF. CDR3 nucleotide sequence: TGTGCCAGCGCTCCTCAAGGAGGCCCTAGCAATCAGCCCCAGCATTTT.

The genes are TRBV6-5 and TRBJ1-1, with TRBD1 identical over 9 bases. Germline lookup yields CDR1 MNHEY and CDR2 SVGAGI. Losses at the gene ends were 7 bases for V and 8 bases for J; bases not matched to a gene: 14. This CDR3 has 15 amino acids. The CDR3 sequence is CASTRTGALGVEAFF. CDR3 coding DNA: TGTGCCAGCACCAGGACAGGGGCACTTGGGGTCGAAGCTTTCTTT.